This T cell receptor beta chain was sequenced for a study of T cells expressing NK-cell markers. At the level of the study: It was from sorted CD3+CD56+NKG2C+, CD3+CD56+NKG2C- and CD3+CD56-NKG2C+ T cells that TCR beta repertoires came. Sequenced donors, eight in total, included seven who were HCMV-seropositive and one who was seronegative.

From its re-call of the 5' RACE reads, TCRdb lists each CDR3 protein once, without DNA. The repertoire shows about 160,000 distinct CDR3 sequences; the top ten hold roughly 20%. In regard to this clonotype: What it recognizes is unknown.

Study results and caveats: For several donors, these clonotypes were likewise the leading ones in the CD3+CD56-NKG2C+ fraction.

From germline, CDR1 is ENHRY and CDR2 SYGVKD. CDR3 length: 15 residues. The sequenced sample was blood T cells: a sorted CD56 or NKG2C T cell subset, CD4+ or CD8+ T cells, or bulk PBMC T cells (not recorded which). The chain carries TRBV10-3 and TRBJ2-1; TCRdb lists TRBD2, though no DNA is available to test this call. The TCR originated in a woman aged 18-70 years in good health. The CDR3: CAISRLAGGPNEQFF.